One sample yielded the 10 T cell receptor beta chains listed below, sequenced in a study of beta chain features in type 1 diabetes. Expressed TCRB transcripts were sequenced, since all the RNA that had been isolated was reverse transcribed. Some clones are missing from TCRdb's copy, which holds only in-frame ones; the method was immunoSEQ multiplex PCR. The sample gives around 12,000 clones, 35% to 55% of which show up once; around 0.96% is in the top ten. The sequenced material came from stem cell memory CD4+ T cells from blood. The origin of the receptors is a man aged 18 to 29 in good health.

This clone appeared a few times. The chain's CDR3 is CASSSHREVKGYTF. The DNA of the CDR3 is TGTGCCAGCAGCTCACACAGGGAAGTGAAGGGCTACACCTTC. V gene TRBV11-2 combines with J gene TRBJ1-2, with D possibly TRBD1 on 6 matching bases. Trimming stripped 4 bases from V and 8 bases from J, with 17 bases between. The length of the CDR3 is 14 residues. CDR1 is SGHAT and CDR2 is FQNNGV in the germline V gene.

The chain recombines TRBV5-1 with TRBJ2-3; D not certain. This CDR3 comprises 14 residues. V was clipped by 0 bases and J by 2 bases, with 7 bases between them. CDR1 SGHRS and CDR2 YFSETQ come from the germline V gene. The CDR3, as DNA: TGCGCCAGCAGCTTGGTCGCAGACACAGATACGCAGTATTTT. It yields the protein CASSLVADTDTQYF.

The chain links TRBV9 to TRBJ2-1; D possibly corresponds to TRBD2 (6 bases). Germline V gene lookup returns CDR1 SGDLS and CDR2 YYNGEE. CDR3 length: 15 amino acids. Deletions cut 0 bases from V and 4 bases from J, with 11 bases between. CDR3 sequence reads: CASSVDLGGYNEQFF. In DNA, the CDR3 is TGTGCCAGCAGCGTAGACCTCGGGGGTTACAATGAGCAGTTCTTC.

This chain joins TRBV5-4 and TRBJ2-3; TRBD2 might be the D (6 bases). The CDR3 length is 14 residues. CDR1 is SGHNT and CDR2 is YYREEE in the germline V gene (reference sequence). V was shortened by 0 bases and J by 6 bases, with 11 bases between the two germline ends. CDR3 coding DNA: TGTGCCAGCAGCTTGGAATTGCGGGGCGATACGCAGTATTTT. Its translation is CASSLELRGDTQYF.

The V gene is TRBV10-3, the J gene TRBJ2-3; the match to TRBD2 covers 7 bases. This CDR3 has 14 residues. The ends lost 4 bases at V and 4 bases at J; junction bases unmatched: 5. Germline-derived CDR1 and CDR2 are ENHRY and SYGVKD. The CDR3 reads CAISAREGPDTQYF. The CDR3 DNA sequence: TGTGCCATCAGTGCGAGGGAGGGGCCAGATACGCAGTATTTT.

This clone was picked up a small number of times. Here the CDR3 DNA reads TGTGCCAGCAGTCGACAGAACAATGAGCAGTTCTTC. The encoded protein is CASSRQNNEQFF. The chain employs TRBV2 and TRBJ2-1, with D tentatively TRBD1 (5 bases). Trimming took 5 bases from V and 5 from J, leaving 7 bases between them. Germline lookup yields CDR1 SNHLY and CDR2 FYNNEI. CDR3 size: 12 residues. The variable domain in full, with the rest retrieved from reference TRBV2 and TRBJ2-1, is EPEVTQTPSHQVTQMGQEVILRCVPISNHLYFYWYRQILGQKVEFLVSFYNNEISEKSEIFDDQFSVERPDGSNFTLKIRSTKLEDSAMYFCASSRQNNEQFFGPGTRLTVL.

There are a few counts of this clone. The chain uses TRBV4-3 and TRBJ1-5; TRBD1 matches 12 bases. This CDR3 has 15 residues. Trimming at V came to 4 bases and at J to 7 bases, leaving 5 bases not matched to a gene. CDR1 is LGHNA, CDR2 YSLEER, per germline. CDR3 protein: CASSPGTGGWQPQHF. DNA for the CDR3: TGCGCCAGCAGCCCCGGGACAGGGGGCTGGCAGCCCCAGCATTTT.

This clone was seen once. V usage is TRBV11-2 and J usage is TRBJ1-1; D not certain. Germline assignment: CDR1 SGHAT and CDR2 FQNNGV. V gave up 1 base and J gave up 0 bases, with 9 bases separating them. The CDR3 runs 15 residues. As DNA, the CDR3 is TGTGCCAGCAGCTTAGGCCTGACTGTGAACACTGAAGCTTTCTTT. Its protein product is CASSLGLTVNTEAFF.

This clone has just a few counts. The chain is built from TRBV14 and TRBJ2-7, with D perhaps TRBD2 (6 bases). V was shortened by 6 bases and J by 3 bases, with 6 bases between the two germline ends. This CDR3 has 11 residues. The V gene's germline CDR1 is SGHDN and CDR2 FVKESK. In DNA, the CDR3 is TGTGCCAGCAGGGGACTCTACGAGCAGTACTTC. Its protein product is CASRGLYEQYF.

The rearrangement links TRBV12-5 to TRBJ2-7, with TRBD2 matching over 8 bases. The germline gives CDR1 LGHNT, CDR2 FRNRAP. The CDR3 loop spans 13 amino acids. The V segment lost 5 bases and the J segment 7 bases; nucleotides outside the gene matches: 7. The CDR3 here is CASGPGGAREQYF. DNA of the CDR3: TGTGCTAGTGGTCCCGGGGGGGCAAGGGAGCAGTACTTC. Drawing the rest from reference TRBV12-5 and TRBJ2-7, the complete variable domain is DARVTQTPRHKVTEMGQEVTMRCQPILGHNTVFWYRQTMMQGLELLAYFRNRAPLDDSGMPKDRFSAEMPDATLATLKIQPSEPRDSAVYFCASGPGGAREQYFGPGTRLTVT.